This entry describes one T cell receptor (beta chain). The data were taken from a study of OX40 agonist ivuxolimab in advanced cancers. Overall study context: Dose-escalation patients were diagnosed with hepatocellular carcinoma, melanoma, renal cell cancer or head and neck cancer.

The CDR3 is 19 amino acids. Germline V gene data show CDR1 as LGHNT and CDR2 as FRNRAP. V trimming: 0 bases; J trimming: 3 bases; junction bases outside the gene matches: 13. Assay: immunoSEQ multiplex PCR; the TCRdb copy retains only in-frame clones and omits some. This table has tens of thousands of clones, roughly 88% appearing once. The receptor was isolated from an adult with an advanced solid tumor such as melanoma, head and neck, liver or kidney cancer. This chain connects TRBV12-5 to TRBJ2-1; 8 bases agree with TRBD2. Sequenced material: CD4+ or CD8+ T cells sorted from blood, taken in a trial of the OX40 agonist ivuxolimab. CDR3 in amino acids: CASGLVRGSGGLFYNEQFF. The CDR3, as DNA: TGTGCTAGTGGTTTGGTCCGCGGGAGCGGGGGCCTTTTCTACAATGAGCAGTTCTTC. The full variable domain, rest sourced from reference TRBV12-5 and TRBJ2-1, is DARVTQTPRHKVTEMGQEVTMRCQPILGHNTVFWYRQTMMQGLELLAYFRNRAPLDDSGMPKDRFSAEMPDATLATLKIQPSEPRDSAVYFCASGLVRGSGGLFYNEQFFGPGTRLTVL.